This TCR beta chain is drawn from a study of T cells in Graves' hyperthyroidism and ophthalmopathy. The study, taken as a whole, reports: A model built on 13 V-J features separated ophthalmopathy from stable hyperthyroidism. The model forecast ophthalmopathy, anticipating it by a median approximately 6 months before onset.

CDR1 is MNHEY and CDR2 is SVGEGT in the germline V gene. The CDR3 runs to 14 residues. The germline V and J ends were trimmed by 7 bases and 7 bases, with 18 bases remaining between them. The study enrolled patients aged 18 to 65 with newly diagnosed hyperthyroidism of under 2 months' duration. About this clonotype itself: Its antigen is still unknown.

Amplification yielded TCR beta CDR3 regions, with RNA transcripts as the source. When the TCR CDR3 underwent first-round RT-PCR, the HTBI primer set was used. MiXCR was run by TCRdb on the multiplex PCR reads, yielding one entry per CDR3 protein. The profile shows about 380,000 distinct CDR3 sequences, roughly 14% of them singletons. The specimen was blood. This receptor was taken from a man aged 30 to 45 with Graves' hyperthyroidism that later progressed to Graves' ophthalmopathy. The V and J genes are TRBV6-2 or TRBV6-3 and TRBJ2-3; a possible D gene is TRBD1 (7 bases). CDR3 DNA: TGTGCCAGCATCCAAAGAGGGGGCGGGAATACGCAGTATTTT. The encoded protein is CASIQRGGGNTQYF.